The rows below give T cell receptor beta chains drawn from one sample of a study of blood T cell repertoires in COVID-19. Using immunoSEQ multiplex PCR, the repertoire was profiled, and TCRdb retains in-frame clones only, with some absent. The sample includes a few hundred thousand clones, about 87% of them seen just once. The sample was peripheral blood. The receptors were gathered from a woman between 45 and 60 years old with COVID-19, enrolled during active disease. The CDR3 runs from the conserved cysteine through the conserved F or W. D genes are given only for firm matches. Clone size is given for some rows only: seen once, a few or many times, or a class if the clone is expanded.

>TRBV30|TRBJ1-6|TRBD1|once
CAGRQGANSPLHF
TGTGCCGGTAGACAGGGGGCTAATTCACCCCTCCACTTT
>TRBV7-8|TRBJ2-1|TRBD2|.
CASSPGGSYNEQFF
TGTGCCAGCAGCCCGGGGGGGTCCTACAATGAGCAGTTCTTC
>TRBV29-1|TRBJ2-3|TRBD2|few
CSAPTSGSTDTQYF
TGCAGCGCCCCGACTAGCGGGAGCACAGATACGCAGTATTTT
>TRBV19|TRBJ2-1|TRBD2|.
CASSPWLAGGNNEQFF
TGTGCCAGTAGCCCGTGGCTAGCGGGAGGTAATAATGAGCAGTTCTTC
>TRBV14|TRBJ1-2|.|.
CASSQGEYYGYTF
TGTGCCAGCAGCCAAGGCGAGTACTATGGCTACACCTTC
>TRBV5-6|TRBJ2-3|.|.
CASSLSTVLTDTQYF
TGTGCCAGCAGCCTCTCCACAGTACTCACAGATACGCAGTATTTT
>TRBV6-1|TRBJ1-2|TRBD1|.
CASSELPGGNYGYTF
TGTGCCAGCAGTGAACTCCCAGGGGGCAACTATGGCTACACCTTC
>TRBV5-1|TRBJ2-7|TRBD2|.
CASSLGTSGGSYEQYF
TGCGCCAGCAGCTTGGGGACTAGCGGCGGCTCCTACGAGCAGTACTTC
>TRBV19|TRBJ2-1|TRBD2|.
CASSIVGTRGNEQFF
TGTGCCAGTAGTATAGTGGGGACTAGGGGCAATGAGCAGTTCTTC
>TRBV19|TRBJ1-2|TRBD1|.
CASSRVGQPLVGYTF
TGTGCCAGTAGTAGAGTGGGACAGCCCTTGGTCGGCTACACCTTC
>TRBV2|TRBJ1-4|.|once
CASSGRGGEYEKLFF
TGTGCCAGCAGTGGCCGAGGGGGGGAGTATGAAAAACTGTTTTTT
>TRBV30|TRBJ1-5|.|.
CAWRGQDGPRGQPQHF
TGTGCCTGGAGGGGGCAGGACGGCCCGCGGGGACAGCCCCAGCATTTT
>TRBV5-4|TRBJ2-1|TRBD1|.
CASSLSTGDGMNEQFF
TGTGCCAGCAGCTTGAGTACAGGGGATGGGATGAATGAGCAGTTCTTC
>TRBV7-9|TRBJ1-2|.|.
CASSLGYGQNSNYGYTF
TGTGCCAGCAGCTTAGGTTATGGGCAGAATTCTAACTATGGCTACACCTTC
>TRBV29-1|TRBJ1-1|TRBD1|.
CSVEGTGQGEAFF
TGCAGCGTTGAAGGAACGGGACAGGGTGAAGCTTTCTTT
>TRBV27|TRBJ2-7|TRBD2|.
CASRRSGLSGNIYEQYF
TGTGCCAGCAGACGGAGCGGGCTTAGCGGGAACATTTACGAGCAGTACTTC
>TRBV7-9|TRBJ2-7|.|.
CASSLGGLSSYEQYF
TGTGCCAGCAGCTTAGGTGGGCTAAGCTCCTACGAGCAGTACTTC
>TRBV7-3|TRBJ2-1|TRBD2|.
CASSPHGGSSYNEQFF
TGTGCCAGCAGCCCCCACGGCGGGAGCTCCTACAATGAGCAGTTCTTC
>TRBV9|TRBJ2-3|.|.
CASSVANFGGSPDTQYF
TGTGCCAGCAGCGTAGCTAATTTTGGGGGGAGCCCAGATACGCAGTATTTT
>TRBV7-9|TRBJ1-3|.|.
CASSLDPGQTPGNTIYF
TGTGCCAGCAGCTTAGATCCGGGACAAACACCCGGAAACACCATATATTTT
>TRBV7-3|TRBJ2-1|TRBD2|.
CASSKGLAAANEQFF
TGTGCCAGCAGCAAGGGACTAGCGGCCGCCAATGAGCAGTTCTTC
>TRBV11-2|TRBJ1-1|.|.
CASSLAGYRTEAFF
TGTGCCAGCAGCTTGGCGGGGTATCGCACTGAAGCTTTCTTT
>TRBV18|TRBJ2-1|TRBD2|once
CASSPGLAPGDEQFF
TGTGCCAGCTCACCCGGACTAGCGCCTGGGGATGAGCAGTTCTTC
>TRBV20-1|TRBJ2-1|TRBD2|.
CSASTTSGSSYNEQFF
TGCAGTGCTAGTACGACTAGCGGGAGCTCCTACAATGAGCAGTTCTTC
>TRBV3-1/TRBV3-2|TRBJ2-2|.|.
CASSQSQRVNTGELFF
TGTGCCAGCAGCCAATCCCAGCGGGTAAACACCGGGGAGCTGTTTTTT
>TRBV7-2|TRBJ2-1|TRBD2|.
CASSPTPLGGAGVNEQFF
TGTGCCAGCAGCCCGACACCACTGGGTGGAGCGGGAGTCAATGAGCAGTTCTTC
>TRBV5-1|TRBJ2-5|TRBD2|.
CASSLASRGGETQYF
TGCGCCAGCAGCTTGGCCTCTCGGGGAGGGGAGACCCAGTACTTC
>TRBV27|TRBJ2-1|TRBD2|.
CASNSGLAGAYNEQFF
TGTGCCAGCAACTCGGGACTAGCGGGAGCATACAATGAGCAGTTCTTC
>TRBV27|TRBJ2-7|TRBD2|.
CASSLPGLAYEQYF
TGTGCCAGCAGTCTGCCGGGACTAGCCTACGAGCAGTACTTC
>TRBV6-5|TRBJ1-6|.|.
CASSGQPNNSPLHF
TGTGCCAGCAGCGGACAGCCCAATAATTCACCCCTCCACTTT
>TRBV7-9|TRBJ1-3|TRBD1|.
CASSDWGQGVGNTIYF
TGTGCCAGCAGCGACTGGGGACAGGGCGTCGGAAACACCATATATTTT
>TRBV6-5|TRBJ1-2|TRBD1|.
CASFRDRDYGYTF
TGTGCCAGCTTCCGGGACAGGGACTATGGCTACACCTTC
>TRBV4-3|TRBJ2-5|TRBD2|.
CASSQDLASGQETQYF
TGCGCCAGCAGCCAAGATCTGGCTAGCGGCCAAGAGACCCAGTACTTC
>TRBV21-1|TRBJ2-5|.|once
CASSKGPPPARAQETQYF
TGTGCCAGCAGCAAAGGTCCCCCCCCAGCGAGGGCCCAAGAGACCCAGTACTTC
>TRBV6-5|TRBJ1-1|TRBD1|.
CAIQDRMNTEAFF
TGTGCCATCCAGGACAGGATGAACACTGAAGCTTTCTTT
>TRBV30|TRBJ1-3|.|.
CAWSGGGTGNTIYF
TGTGCCTGGAGTGGGGGGGGGACCGGAAACACCATATATTTT
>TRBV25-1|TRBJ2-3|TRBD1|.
CASSDKQGAGTDTQYF
TGTGCCAGCAGTGACAAGCAGGGGGCCGGCACAGATACGCAGTATTTT
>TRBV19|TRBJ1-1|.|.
CASRKDPRDSEAFF
TGTGCCAGTAGAAAAGATCCCCGGGATAGTGAAGCTTTCTTT
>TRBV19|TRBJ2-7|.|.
CASSIPGYYEQYF
TGTGCCAGTAGTATTCCAGGGTACTACGAGCAGTACTTC
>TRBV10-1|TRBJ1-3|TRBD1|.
CASSVLDRGSGNTIYF
TGCGCCAGCAGTGTCCTGGACAGGGGGAGTGGAAACACCATATATTTT
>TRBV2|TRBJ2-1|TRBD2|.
CASSEVAGSYNEQFF
TGTGCCAGCAGTGAGGTAGCGGGATCCTACAATGAGCAGTTCTTC
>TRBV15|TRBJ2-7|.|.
CATSNMMPSYEQYF
TGTGCCACCAGCAACATGATGCCCTCCTACGAGCAGTACTTC
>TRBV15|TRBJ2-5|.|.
CATSRDSYEARETQYF
TGTGCCACCAGCAGAGATTCATATGAGGCTAGGGAGACCCAGTACTTC